A selection of T cell receptor beta chains follows, all from one sample in a study of blood T cell repertoires in COVID-19. Only in-frame clones appear in the TCRdb table, and some are missing; sequencing was by immunoSEQ multiplex PCR. There are over 100,000 clones in the sample; 80% to 90% occur only once, and approximately 7.9% lies in the top ten. Sequenced material: peripheral blood. These receptors were taken from a woman of 80 years or more with active or convalescent COVID-19. The CDR3 runs from the conserved cysteine through the conserved F or W. The D gene is left open where the match is weak. Part of the rows lack a size; the others show once, few, many or a class for expanded clones.

v_gene: TRBV7-9; j_gene: TRBJ2-3; abundance: .; d_gene: TRBD2; CDR3nt: TGTGCCAGCGTGGACTGCTCCCCTAGCGGAGGCGCTAGCACAGATACGCAGTATTTT; CDR3aa: CASVDCSPSGGASTDTQYF
v_gene: TRBV28; j_gene: TRBJ1-2; abundance: .; d_gene: .; CDR3nt: TGTGCCAGCAGTCCACAGGGTGGCTACACCTTC; CDR3aa: CASSPQGGYTF
v_gene: TRBV7-9; j_gene: TRBJ2-7; abundance: .; d_gene: TRBD2; CDR3nt: TGTGCCAGCAGCTTCGGACTAGCGGGATCTGAGGAGCAGTACTTC; CDR3aa: CASSFGLAGSEEQYF
v_gene: TRBV6-2/TRBV6-3; j_gene: TRBJ2-7; abundance: .; d_gene: TRBD2; CDR3nt: TGTGCCAGCAGTTATTCCGGGACTAGCGGGAGGCCCAAGCAGTACTTC; CDR3aa: CASSYSGTSGRPKQYF
v_gene: TRBV3-1/TRBV3-2; j_gene: TRBJ2-1; abundance: .; d_gene: .; CDR3nt: TGTGCCAGCACCCTTCCCTGGGGCTCTCGCAATGAGCAGTTCTTC; CDR3aa: CASTLPWGSRNEQFF
v_gene: TRBV18; j_gene: TRBJ2-3; abundance: .; d_gene: .; CDR3nt: TGTGCCAGCTCACCGTCCGCAGATACGCAGTATTTT; CDR3aa: CASSPSADTQYF
v_gene: TRBV5-1; j_gene: TRBJ2-5; abundance: once; d_gene: .; CDR3nt: TGCGCCAGCAGCTTGGTCCCCGCGGTGGAGACCCAGTACTTC; CDR3aa: CASSLVPAVETQYF
v_gene: TRBV7-9; j_gene: TRBJ1-1; abundance: .; d_gene: TRBD1; CDR3nt: TGTGCCAGCAGCTCCATAGGGGGCGGGGAAGCTTTCTTT; CDR3aa: CASSSIGGGEAFF
v_gene: TRBV6-5; j_gene: TRBJ1-2; abundance: .; d_gene: .; CDR3nt: TGTGCCAGCAGTTACTCTCGGGGGGCCAGCTATGGCTACACCTTC; CDR3aa: CASSYSRGASYGYTF
v_gene: TRBV7-8; j_gene: TRBJ2-2; abundance: .; d_gene: .; CDR3nt: TGTGCCAGCAGCTTGGTACTAGCGAACACCGGGGAGCTGTTTTTT; CDR3aa: CASSLVLANTGELFF
v_gene: TRBV7-3; j_gene: TRBJ2-2; abundance: .; d_gene: TRBD2; CDR3nt: TGTGCCAGCAGCATTCTAGCGGGAGGGGTAACCGGGGAGCTGTTTTTT; CDR3aa: CASSILAGGVTGELFF
v_gene: TRBV7-9; j_gene: TRBJ2-2; abundance: few; d_gene: TRBD2; CDR3nt: TGTGCCAGCAGCTTAGCAGGCGGGAGTTTCCCCGGGGAGCTGTTTTTT; CDR3aa: CASSLAGGSFPGELFF
v_gene: TRBV3-1/TRBV3-2; j_gene: TRBJ2-7; abundance: .; d_gene: .; CDR3nt: TGTGCCAGCAGCCAAGATCAGCTAGGGGGGGGCTACGAGCAGTACTTC; CDR3aa: CASSQDQLGGGYEQYF
v_gene: TRBV28; j_gene: TRBJ2-7; abundance: .; d_gene: TRBD1; CDR3nt: TGTGCCAGCAGGACGACAGGGGGCGCGTTCGAGCAGTACTTC; CDR3aa: CASRTTGGAFEQYF
v_gene: TRBV7-9; j_gene: TRBJ2-1; abundance: .; d_gene: TRBD2; CDR3nt: TGTGCCAGCAGCGCGAGCGGGAGGAGGTACAATGAGCAGTTCTTC; CDR3aa: CASSASGRRYNEQFF
v_gene: TRBV28; j_gene: TRBJ1-2; abundance: once; d_gene: TRBD1; CDR3nt: TGTGCCAGCAGACTAGGGACAGGTCTGGTCCATGGCTACACCTTC; CDR3aa: CASRLGTGLVHGYTF
v_gene: TRBV6-5; j_gene: TRBJ1-1; abundance: .; d_gene: .; CDR3nt: TGTGCCAGCAGTTACTCGAGAGGGACATATGAAGCTTTCTTT; CDR3aa: CASSYSRGTYEAFF
v_gene: TRBV5-8; j_gene: TRBJ1-4; abundance: once; d_gene: .; CDR3nt: TGTGCCAGCAGCTCCTCAGGGTCTGAAAAACTGTTTTTT; CDR3aa: CASSSSGSEKLFF
v_gene: TRBV7-9; j_gene: TRBJ1-1; abundance: .; d_gene: TRBD1; CDR3nt: TGTGCCAGCAGAACCACGGGACAGGGCGACACTGAAGCTTTCTTT; CDR3aa: CASRTTGQGDTEAFF
v_gene: TRBV6-5; j_gene: TRBJ2-1; abundance: .; d_gene: TRBD1; CDR3nt: TGTGCCAGCAGCGTCACAGGGGGCGGCTACAATGAGCAGTTCTTC; CDR3aa: CASSVTGGGYNEQFF
v_gene: TRBV10-3; j_gene: TRBJ2-7; abundance: .; d_gene: TRBD1; CDR3nt: TGTGCCATCAGTGTTCCGGGACAGGCCTACGAGCAGTACTTC; CDR3aa: CAISVPGQAYEQYF
v_gene: TRBV6-4; j_gene: TRBJ2-7; abundance: once; d_gene: .; CDR3nt: TGTGCCAGCAGCGCCCCCGAGAGAGGAGGCGGGGCATCCTACGAGCAGTACTTC; CDR3aa: CASSAPERGGGASYEQYF